Listed below are T cell receptor beta chains from one sample, sequenced in a study of blood T cell repertoires in COVID-19. Only in-frame clones appear in the TCRdb table, and some are missing; sequencing was by immunoSEQ multiplex PCR. The repertoire holds 100,000 to 120,000 clones, with roughly 84% as singletons. The sequenced material came from peripheral blood. The receptors here all came from a woman in her thirties or forties with acute or convalescent COVID-19. Both conserved end residues are part of each CDR3. The order of the fields is V gene, clone size, CDR3 length, J gene, D gene, CDR3 protein, CDR3 DNA. The D gene is left open where the match is weak. Only part of the rows carry a size: once, few, many, or a class if the clone is expanded.

>TRBV5-1|-|16|TRBJ2-5|-
CASSLANFGVRETQYF
TGCGCCAGCAGCTTGGCCAATTTCGGGGTCCGGGAGACCCAGTACTTC
>TRBV6-5|-|14|TRBJ2-2|TRBD1
CASSGTANTGELFF
TGTGCCAGCAGCGGGACAGCGAACACCGGGGAGCTGTTTTTT
>TRBV28|-|16|TRBJ2-3|TRBD2
CASSVNRGGPPDTQYF
TGTGCCAGCAGTGTCAACCGCGGGGGGCCCCCAGATACGCAGTATTTT
>TRBV28|large|16|TRBJ1-6|-
CASSPPVTAGNSPLHF
TGTGCCAGCAGTCCCCCGGTGACGGCGGGGAATTCACCCCTCCACTTT
>TRBV5-1|-|19|TRBJ2-1|TRBD1
CASSLLTGTRLSSYNEQFF
TGCGCCAGCAGCTTATTGACAGGGACCCGACTAAGCTCCTACAATGAGCAGTTCTTC
>TRBV6-5|-|15|TRBJ1-1|TRBD1
CASSVRDRVGFGAFF
TGTGCCAGCAGCGTCCGGGACAGGGTCGGCTTCGGGGCTTTCTTT
>TRBV18|once|18|TRBJ2-7|TRBD2
CASSPPLLDRDYFYEQYF
TGTGCCAGCTCACCACCTTTACTAGACCGGGACTACTTCTACGAGCAGTACTTC
>TRBV27|-|13|TRBJ1-2|TRBD1
CASSRTGGGGYTF
TGTGCCAGCAGTCGTACAGGGGGTGGTGGCTACACCTTC
>TRBV24-1|once|16|TRBJ2-6|-
CATRLSGNSGANVLTF
TGTGCCACCCGTCTGTCAGGAAACTCTGGGGCCAACGTCCTGACTTTC
>TRBV11-2|-|16|TRBJ1-3|-
CASSATDRSSGNTIYF
TGTGCCAGCAGCGCCACAGACCGCTCCAGTGGAAACACCATATATTTT
>TRBV27|-|14|TRBJ1-1|TRBD1
CASSSGGRITEAFF
TGTGCCAGCAGTTCAGGGGGCAGGATAACTGAAGCTTTCTTT
>TRBV14|-|18|TRBJ1-2|TRBD1
CASSPPGQGIEGSYGYTF
TGTGCCAGCAGCCCCCCGGGACAGGGGATTGAAGGGAGTTATGGCTACACCTTC
>TRBV7-3|-|15|TRBJ1-6|TRBD1
CASSVAGGVNSPLHF
TGTGCCAGCAGCGTCGCAGGGGGCGTTAATTCACCCCTCCACTTT
>TRBV5-1|once|15|TRBJ1-5|-
CASSLTGEGNQPQHF
TGCGCCAGCAGCTTGACCGGGGAGGGCAATCAGCCCCAGCATTTT
>TRBV29-1|-|13|TRBJ1-2|TRBD1
CSPRQGDSTSYTF
TGCAGCCCCCGACAGGGAGACTCTACGAGCTACACCTTC
>TRBV18|-|14|TRBJ1-4|-
CASSPPNGEEKLFF
TGTGCCAGCTCACCACCCAATGGGGAGGAAAAACTGTTTTTT
>TRBV6-2/TRBV6-3|-|14|TRBJ2-7|-
CASSAAGSSYEQYF
TGTGCCAGCAGTGCGGCGGGAAGCTCCTACGAGCAGTACTTC
>TRBV5-1|-|14|TRBJ1-4|-
CASSLGQFNEKLFF
TGCGCCAGCAGCTTGGGACAGTTTAATGAAAAACTGTTTTTT
>TRBV14|-|14|TRBJ2-1|TRBD2
CASSKLAGGLEQFF
TGTGCCAGCAGCAAACTAGCGGGGGGGCTTGAGCAGTTCTTC
>TRBV5-5|-|16|TRBJ1-1|-
CASTNSPLHVNTEAFF
TGTGCCAGCACAAACTCTCCCTTGCACGTGAACACTGAAGCTTTCTTT
>TRBV7-2|-|16|TRBJ1-2|-
CASSLARSGWNYGYTF
TGTGCCAGCAGCTTAGCGCGGTCAGGGTGGAACTATGGCTACACCTTC
>TRBV6-5|-|13|TRBJ1-2|TRBD1
CASSRRGRDGYTF
TGTGCCAGCAGCCGCAGGGGGCGAGATGGCTACACCTTC
>TRBV4-1|few|14|TRBJ1-2|TRBD1
CASSPGQGHYGYTF
TGCGCCAGCAGCCCGGGACAGGGGCACTATGGCTACACCTTC
>TRBV4-1|-|18|TRBJ1-5|-
CASSQWGHTGDSNQPQHF
TGCGCCAGCAGCCAGTGGGGCCACACAGGTGATAGCAATCAGCCCCAGCATTTT
>TRBV7-9|-|15|TRBJ1-4|TRBD1
CASSLGRGRSEKLFF
TGTGCCAGCAGCTTAGGGAGGGGGCGAAGTGAAAAACTGTTTTTT
>TRBV6-5|-|11|TRBJ1-2|-
CASSLDDRYTF
TGTGCCAGCAGCTTAGATGATCGCTACACCTTC
>TRBV2|-|12|TRBJ2-4|-
CASRTGKNIQYF
TGTGCCAGCAGGACGGGAAAAAACATTCAGTACTTC
>TRBV6-5|once|16|TRBJ1-1|TRBD1
CASSYYLAGGNTEAFF
TGTGCCAGCAGTTACTATCTGGCAGGGGGGAACACTGAAGCTTTCTTT
>TRBV3-1/TRBV3-2|-|18|TRBJ2-7|TRBD2
CASSRRLAGALSSYEQYF
TGTGCCAGCAGCCGCCGACTAGCGGGGGCCTTAAGCTCCTACGAGCAGTACTTC
>TRBV5-3|-|15|TRBJ1-1|TRBD1
CARSPRTGMDTEAFF
TGTGCCAGAAGCCCCAGGACAGGGATGGACACTGAAGCTTTCTTT
>TRBV11-1|-|16|TRBJ2-1|-
CASSLRSGGPTNEQFF
TGTGCCAGCAGCTTACGTTCGGGGGGCCCCACGAATGAGCAGTTCTTC
>TRBV6-5|few|15|TRBJ1-1|-
CASSYSPDTNTEAFF
TGTGCCAGCAGTTACAGCCCGGACACCAACACTGAAGCTTTCTTT
>TRBV5-1|-|13|TRBJ1-2|-
CASSPGHSNGYTF
TGCGCCAGCAGCCCGGGACACTCGAATGGCTACACCTTC
>TRBV5-6|-|16|TRBJ1-2|TRBD1
CASRPTGTGTNYGYTF
TGTGCCAGCAGACCTACCGGGACAGGGACTAACTATGGCTACACCTTC
>TRBV2|-|15|TRBJ2-1|-
CASIPRGSGVNEQFF
TGTGCCAGCATACCTCGGGGTAGCGGAGTCAATGAGCAGTTCTTC
>TRBV3-1/TRBV3-2|many|16|TRBJ1-3|-
CASSQVRSGRGNTIYF
TGTGCCAGCAGCCAAGTGCGGTCAGGGCGGGGAAACACCATATATTTT
>TRBV6-1|-|13|TRBJ1-2|TRBD1
CASSEKDRVRYTF
TGTGCCAGCAGTGAAAAGGACAGGGTCCGCTACACCTTC
>TRBV9|-|13|TRBJ2-1|-
CASSPLTYGVQFF
TGTGCCAGCAGCCCATTAACCTACGGGGTACAGTTCTTC
>TRBV7-9|once|18|TRBJ1-6|-
CASTDQRGGSSYNSPLHF
TGTGCCAGCACCGACCAAAGGGGGGGTAGCTCCTATAATTCACCCCTCCACTTT
>TRBV7-2|-|15|TRBJ2-5|-
CASSLDAGSGETQYF
TGTGCCAGCAGCCTAGATGCCGGGAGCGGAGAGACCCAGTACTTC
>TRBV7-2|once|15|TRBJ1-3|-
CASSSTGNRKNTIYF
TGTGCCAGCAGCTCTACAGGGAATCGAAAAAACACCATATATTTT
>TRBV7-2|-|13|TRBJ1-3|-
CASSVEQGNTIYF
TGTGCCAGCAGCGTAGAACAGGGAAACACCATATATTTT
>TRBV4-3|-|18|TRBJ2-1|TRBD2
CASSQAPGASGGMYEQFF
TGCGCCAGCAGCCAGGCCCCGGGAGCTAGCGGGGGAATGTATGAGCAGTTCTTC
>TRBV11-2|-|12|TRBJ1-2|-
CASSLRGDGYTF
TGTGCCAGCAGCTTAAGGGGTGATGGCTACACCTTC
>TRBV4-1|-|17|TRBJ2-2|-
CASSQLTGYLNTGELFF
TGCGCCAGCAGCCAGCTTACAGGGTACTTGAACACCGGGGAGCTGTTTTTT
>TRBV18|once|14|TRBJ2-3|-
CASSPPREVNTQYF
TGTGCCAGCTCACCCCCCAGGGAGGTAAATACGCAGTATTTT
>TRBV7-9|-|15|TRBJ1-2|-
CASSPETRAGYGYTF
TGTGCCAGCAGCCCGGAGACGAGGGCTGGTTATGGCTACACCTTC
>TRBV30|-|13|TRBJ2-5|-
CAWRIQGSETQYF
TGTGCCTGGAGGATACAGGGAAGCGAGACCCAGTACTTC